This T cell receptor (beta chain) derives from a study of lymphopenia after photon versus proton radiotherapy. Findings and limits, study-wide: Photon-treated patients lost naive T cells and TCR diversity; proton-treated stayed stable. After the lymphocyte nadir, photon-treated repertoires showed oligoclonal expansion, especially of CD8+ Temra cells. Larger post-nadir TCR diversity loss correlated inversely with survival in deceased patients.

The germline V and J ends were trimmed by 8 bases and 7 bases, with 26 bases remaining between them. The CDR3 has 16 amino acids. Germline V lookup: CDR1 LNHNV, CDR2 YYDKDF (reference sequence). Some clones are missing from TCRdb's copy, which holds only in-frame ones; the method was immunoSEQ multiplex PCR. The repertoire has tens of thousands of clones, roughly 92% of them found once; the top ten carry over 12%. This clone was seen just once. Its antigen remains unidentified. The sample consisted of peripheral blood, taken from a patient treated with photon-based radiotherapy. The V and J genes are TRBV15 and TRBJ1-2; D call uncertain. The receptor's source is a man aged 60-69 years with cholangiocarcinoma. The CDR3 region has the DNA TGTGCCACCCAACTCGAGAGACTAGACACGCCTGGTGGCTACACCTTC. As protein: CATQLERLDTPGGYTF.